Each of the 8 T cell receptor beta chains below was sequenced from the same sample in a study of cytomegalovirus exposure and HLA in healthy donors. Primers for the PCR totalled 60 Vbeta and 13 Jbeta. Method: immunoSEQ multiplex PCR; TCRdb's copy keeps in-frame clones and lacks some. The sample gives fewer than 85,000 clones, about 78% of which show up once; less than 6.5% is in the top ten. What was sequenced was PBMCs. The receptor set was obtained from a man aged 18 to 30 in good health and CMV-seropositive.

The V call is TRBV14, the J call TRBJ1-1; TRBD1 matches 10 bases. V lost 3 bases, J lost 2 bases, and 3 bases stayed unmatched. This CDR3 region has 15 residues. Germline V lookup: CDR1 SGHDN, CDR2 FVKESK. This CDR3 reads CASSHRTGGNTEAFF. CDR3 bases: TGTGCCAGCAGCCACAGGACAGGGGGAAACACTGAAGCTTTCTTT. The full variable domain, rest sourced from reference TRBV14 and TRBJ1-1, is EAGVTQFPSHSVIEKGQTVTLRCDPISGHDNLYWYRRVMGKEIKFLLHFVKESKQDESGMPNNRFLAERTGGTYSTLKVQPAELEDSGVYFCASSHRTGGNTEAFFGQGTRLTVV.

The CDR3 DNA follows: TGTGCCAGCAGCGTACGGTGGACCGGGGAGCTGTTTTTT. This sequence encodes CASSVRWTGELFF. The chain joins TRBV9 to TRBJ2-2; the D is unclear. V was trimmed by 1 base and J by 5 bases, leaving 6 bases between them. This CDR3 contains 13 residues. CDR1 and CDR2 (germline): SGDLS, YYNGEE. Using reference TRBV9 and TRBJ2-2 for the parts outside the CDR3, the full variable domain is DSGVTQTPKHLITATGQRVTLRCSPRSGDLSVYWYQQSLDQGLQFLIQYYNGEERAKGNILERFSAQQFPDLHSELNLSSLELGDSALYFCASSVRWTGELFFGEGSRLTVL.

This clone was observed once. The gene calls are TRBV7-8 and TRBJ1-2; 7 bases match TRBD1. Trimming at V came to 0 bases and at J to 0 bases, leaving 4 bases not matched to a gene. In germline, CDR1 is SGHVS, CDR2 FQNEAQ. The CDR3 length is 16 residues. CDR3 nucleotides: TGTGCCAGCAGCTTAGCGACAGGGCATTCTAACTATGGCTACACCTTC. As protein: CASSLATGHSNYGYTF.

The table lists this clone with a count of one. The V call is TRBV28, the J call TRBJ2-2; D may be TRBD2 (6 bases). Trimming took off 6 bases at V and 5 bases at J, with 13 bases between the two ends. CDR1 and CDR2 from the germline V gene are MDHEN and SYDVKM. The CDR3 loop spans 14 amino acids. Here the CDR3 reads CASSPRLVTGELFF. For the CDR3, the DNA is TGTGCCAGCAGCCCCCGACTAGTAACCGGGGAGCTGTTTTTT.

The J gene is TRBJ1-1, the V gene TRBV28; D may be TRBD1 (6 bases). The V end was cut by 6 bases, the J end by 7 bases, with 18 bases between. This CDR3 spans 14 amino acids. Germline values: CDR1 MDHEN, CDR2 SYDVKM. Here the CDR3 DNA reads TGTGCCAGCAGACAAGGACAGTTAGACATTGAAGCTTTCTTT. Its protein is CASRQGQLDIEAFF.

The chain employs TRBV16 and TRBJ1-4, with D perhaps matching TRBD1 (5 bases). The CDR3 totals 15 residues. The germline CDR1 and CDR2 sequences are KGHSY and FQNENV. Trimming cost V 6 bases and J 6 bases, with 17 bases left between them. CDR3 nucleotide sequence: TGTGCCAGCAGTCGAGACGGGGGTAAGGATGAAAAACTGTTTTTT. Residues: CASSRDGGKDEKLFF.

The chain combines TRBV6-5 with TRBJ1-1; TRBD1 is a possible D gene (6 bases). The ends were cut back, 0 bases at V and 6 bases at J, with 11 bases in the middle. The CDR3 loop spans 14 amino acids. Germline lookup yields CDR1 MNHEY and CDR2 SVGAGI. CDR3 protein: CASSYSRGRAEAFF. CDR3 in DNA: TGTGCCAGCAGTTACTCTAGGGGGAGGGCTGAAGCTTTCTTT.

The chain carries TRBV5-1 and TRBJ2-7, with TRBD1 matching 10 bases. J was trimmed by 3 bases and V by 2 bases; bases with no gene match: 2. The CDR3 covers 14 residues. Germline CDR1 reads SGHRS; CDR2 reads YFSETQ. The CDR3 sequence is CASSLGQGDYEQYF. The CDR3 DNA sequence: TGCGCCAGCAGCTTAGGACAGGGGGACTACGAGCAGTACTTC.